This TCR beta chain derives from a study of technical replicates of blood from a few donors. After removal of 2 bases from V and 6 bases from J, the junction contained 0 bases not matched to a gene. The CDR3 is made up of 13 amino acids. Germline lookup yields CDR1 MNHEY and CDR2 SVGAGI. By proportion, this clone is medium-sized (0.01 to 0.1%). In the same sample, other DNA sequences code for this CDR3. Assay used: immunoSEQ multiplex PCR; TCRdb lists only in-frame clones, some missing. There are around 68,000 clones in the sample; about 97% occur only once, and roughly 0.25% lies in the top ten. The chain combines TRBV6-5 with TRBJ2-4, with 8 bases fitting TRBD1. The specimen was T cells isolated from PBMCs. The sequence derives from a human donor in good health. This CDR3 is CASSYDRGNIQYF. The CDR3 DNA reads TGTGCCAGCAGTTACGACAGGGGAAACATTCAGTACTTC.